The clone carrying this TCR beta chain was recorded many times. The record originates from a study of T cells in Graves' hyperthyroidism and ophthalmopathy. Overall study: Peripheral blood sampling occurred at initial diagnosis, before any treatment.

The investigators amplified TCR beta CDR3 regions from RNA transcripts. HTBI primers drove first-round RT-PCR of the TCR CDR3. MiXCR, run by TCRdb on the multiplex PCR reads, gives a single entry per CDR3 protein. The sample holds 340,000 or so distinct CDR3 sequences, 21% seen once. V lost 6 bases and J lost 2; bases outside the gene matches: 6. Germline loops: CDR1 KGHSH, CDR2 LQKENI. This CDR3 spans 16 amino acids. The chain has TRBV18 and TRBJ2-7; the match to TRBD2 covers 14 bases. The TCR sequence derives from a woman aged 45-60 years with Graves' hyperthyroidism. Sequencing used blood. CDR3 in DNA: TGTGCCAGCTCTGGACTAGCGGGGGGCTCGGCCTACGAGCAGTACTTC. Translation: CASSGLAGGSAYEQYF.